This T cell receptor beta chain was captured by sequencing in a study of response to subunit inactivated influenza vaccine. With respect to this clonotype: The antigen is unknown.

Germline V lookup: CDR1 SQVTM, CDR2 ANQGSEA. This CDR3 is built from 13 residues. Trimming pared 5 bases from V and 2 bases from J, leaving 11 bases between. Findings and caveats of the study: Few new T cells, the authors suggested, are recruited by each seasonal influenza vaccination.

TCRdb used MiXCR to reprocess the RT-PCR reads, holding one entry per CDR3 protein. The sample carries more than 700,000 distinct CDR3 sequences, around 20% recorded once. V gene TRBV29-1 combines with J gene TRBJ2-3, with D perhaps TRBD1 (5 bases). Sequences were derived from PBMCs from blood, sampled 5 to 6 days after vaccination. This receptor was obtained from a man aged 50 to 60 who received an inactivated influenza vaccine. The CDR3 loop is CSVPTETTDTQYF. The CDR3 nucleotides read TGCAGCGTTCCGACAGAAACCACAGATACGCAGTATTTT.